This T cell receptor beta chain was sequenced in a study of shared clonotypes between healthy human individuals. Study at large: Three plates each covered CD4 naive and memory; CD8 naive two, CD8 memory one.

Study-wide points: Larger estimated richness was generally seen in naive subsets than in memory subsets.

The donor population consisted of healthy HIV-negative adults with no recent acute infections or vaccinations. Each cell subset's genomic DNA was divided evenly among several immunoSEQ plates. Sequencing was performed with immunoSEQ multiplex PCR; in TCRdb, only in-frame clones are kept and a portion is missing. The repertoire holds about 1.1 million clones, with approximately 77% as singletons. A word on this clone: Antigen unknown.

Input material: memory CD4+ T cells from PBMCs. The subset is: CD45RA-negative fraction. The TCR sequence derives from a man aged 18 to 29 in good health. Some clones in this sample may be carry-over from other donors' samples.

CDR3 nucleotide sequence: TGTGCCAGCAGCCCCCCTGTGTGGATTTCCTACGAGCAGTACTTC. This sequence encodes CASSPPVWISYEQYF. The rearrangement links TRBV7-8 to TRBJ2-7; D is unclear. V lost 5 bases, J lost 1 base, and 15 bases lay in between. The CDR3 runs 15 residues. Germline values: CDR1 SGHVS, CDR2 FQNEAQ.